These 14 T cell receptor beta chains share one sample of origin, sequenced in a study of cytomegalovirus exposure and HLA in healthy donors. Primers included in the PCR were 60 Vbeta and 13 Jbeta primers. Libraries were prepared by immunoSEQ multiplex PCR; TCRdb keeps only in-frame clonotypes and omits some of them. The sample records 150,000 or so clones, over 70% being singletons. Sequenced input: PBMCs. These receptors were collected from a man in his fifties or sixties in good health and CMV-seropositive.

V gene TRBV2 combines with J gene TRBJ1-5, with TRBD1 as a possible D gene (5 bases). Between the trimmed V and J ends, which lost 6 bases and 1 base, there was a span of 7 bases. Looked up from germline, CDR1 is SNHLY and CDR2 is FYNNEI. The length of the CDR3 is 13 residues. The CDR3 sequence is CASRGQSNQPQHF. The DNA for the CDR3 is TGTGCCAGCAGGGGGCAGAGCAATCAGCCCCAGCATTTT.

This clone was counted once. V and J are TRBV28 and TRBJ2-1; perhaps TRBD2 as D (6 bases). Trimming took 5 bases from V and 5 from J, leaving 13 bases between them. CDR1 and CDR2 (germline): MDHEN, SYDVKM. CDR3 size: 14 residues. The CDR3 nucleotides read TGTGCCAGCAGTCCCCCGGGAGTCCACAATGAGCAGTTCTTC. It encodes CASSPPGVHNEQFF.

The chain has TRBV9 and TRBJ1-5; 10 bases match TRBD1. Losses at the gene ends were 4 bases for V and 1 base for J; bases not matched to a gene: 8. CDR1 is SGDLS and CDR2 is YYNGEE in the germline V gene. This CDR3 has 17 amino acids. This CDR3 reads CASSSGTGDYSNQPQHF. CDR3 nucleotides: TGTGCCAGCAGCTCCGGGACAGGGGATTACAGCAATCAGCCCCAGCATTTT.

The genes are TRBV5-1 and TRBJ1-4, with D perhaps matching TRBD1 (5 bases). Germline assignment: CDR1 SGHRS and CDR2 YFSETQ. The length of the CDR3 is 15 residues. The V end lost 4 bases, the J end lost 8 bases, and 18 bases lay between the germline ends. The CDR3 here is CASSPSTRRGEKLFF. CDR3 nucleotide sequence: TGCGCCAGCAGCCCCTCCACACGGAGGGGCGAAAAACTGTTTTTT.

V and J are TRBV25-1 and TRBJ2-5, with D maybe TRBD2 (6 bases). TRBJ2-7 matches the DNA end more closely, so the J call is doubtful. The CDR3 contains 13 residues. Germline assignment: CDR1 MGHDK and CDR2 SYGVNS. The CDR3 DNA is TGTGCCAGCAGCCGGGACTCCTCCTACGAGCAGTACTTC. Translation gives CASSRDSSYEQYF.

V gene TRBV28 combines with J gene TRBJ1-5; D gene unclear. The CDR3 covers 17 residues. Deletions cut 7 bases from V and 0 bases from J, with 19 bases between. Germline-derived CDR1 and CDR2 are MDHEN and SYDVKM. CDR3 residues: CASNLAESTYSNQPQHF. DNA for the CDR3: TGTGCCAGCAACCTCGCGGAAAGCACTTATAGCAATCAGCCCCAGCATTTT.

This clone has a handful of counts. The chain uses TRBV28 and TRBJ2-1; TRBD2 matches at 10 bases. V shed 4 bases and J 4 bases; nucleotides not matched to a gene: 7. The CDR3 runs to 16 residues. Germline V gene data show CDR1 as MDHEN and CDR2 as SYDVKM. The CDR3 bases are TGTGCCAGCAGTTGGGGAAAGGGACTAGCGTACAATGAGCAGTTCTTC. Its protein is CASSWGKGLAYNEQFF.

The rearrangement links TRBV18 to TRBJ2-7, with 9 bases fitting TRBD1. The CDR3 has 15 amino acids. The V segment lost 3 bases and the J segment 6 bases; nucleotides outside the gene matches: 9. Germline values: CDR1 KGHSH, CDR2 LQKENI. The chain's CDR3 is CASSPQGGTGTEQYF. DNA of the CDR3: TGTGCCAGCTCACCCCAGGGAGGGACAGGGACCGAGCAGTACTTC. The variable domain in full, with the rest retrieved from reference TRBV18 and TRBJ2-7, is NAGVMQNPRHLVRRRGQEARLRCSPMKGHSHVYWYRQLPEEGLKFMVYLQKENIIDESGMPKERFSAEFPKEGPSILRIQQVVRGDSAAYFCASSPQGGTGTEQYFGPGTRLTVT.

This chain joins TRBV11-2 and TRBJ1-1; 8 nucleotides agree with TRBD1. V was pared by 1 base and J by 4 bases, with 5 bases of the junction left unmatched. This CDR3 is 15 amino acids long. Per the germline V gene, CDR1 is SGHAT and CDR2 is FQNNGV. CDR3 nucleotides: TGTGCCAGCAGCTTAGTCAGGGGGCTCGGCACTGAAGCTTTCTTT. Translating gives CASSLVRGLGTEAFF.

In this sample, this clone turned up once. CDR3 amino acids: CASSLGLSSYNEQFF. In DNA, the CDR3 is TGTGCCAGCAGCTTGGGGCTGAGCTCCTACAATGAGCAGTTCTTC. The chain combines TRBV7-9 with TRBJ2-1, with D tentatively TRBD1 (5 bases). The CDR3 contains 15 residues. Trimming pared 3 bases from V and 0 bases from J, leaving 9 bases between. CDR1 and CDR2 (germline): SEHNR, FQNEAQ (reference sequence). Based on the CDR3 plus reference TRBV7-9 and TRBJ2-1, the full variable domain is DTGVSQNPRHKITKRGQNVTFRCDPISEHNRLYWYRQTLGQGPEFLTYFQNEAQLEKSRLLSDRFSAERPKGSFSTLEIQRTEQGDSAMYLCASSLGLSSYNEQFFGPGTRLTVL.

The genes are TRBV2 and TRBJ2-3, with D tentatively TRBD2 (6 bases). This CDR3 is 15 amino acids long. The V end was cut by 6 bases, the J end by 8 bases, with 21 bases between. CDR1 is SNHLY and CDR2 is FYNNEI in the germline V gene. This CDR3 is CASRDGGTPPGTQYF. The CDR3 nucleotides read TGTGCCAGCAGGGACGGGGGTACCCCACCTGGTACGCAGTATTTT.

CDR3 sequence (DNA): TGTGCCAGTAGTCCTCGGGACCGGGGGGCCACCGGGGAGCTGTTTTTT. As protein: CASSPRDRGATGELFF. This rearrangement joins TRBV19 to TRBJ2-2; maybe TRBD2 (7 bases). The CDR3 has 16 residues. Trimming removed 5 bases at V and 4 bases at J, with 17 bases between. Germline V lookup: CDR1 LNHDA, CDR2 SQIVND (reference sequence).

V is TRBV6-4 and J is TRBJ1-5; unclear D gene. This CDR3 has 15 amino acids. Germline CDR1 is MRHNA and CDR2 is SNTAGT. Trimming removed 6 bases from V and 0 bases from J, with 12 bases in between. The CDR3 reads CASSPTGYSNQPQHF. The DNA of the CDR3 is TGTGCCAGCAGCCCGACTGGATATAGCAATCAGCCCCAGCATTTT.

In regard to this clone: Other nucleotide sequences from this sample produce the same CDR3. The rearrangement links TRBV14 to TRBJ1-3; 9 bases fit TRBD1. The length of the CDR3 is 15 residues. In germline, CDR1 is SGHDN, CDR2 FVKESK. J lost 3 bases, V lost 4 bases, and 4 bases had no gene match. CDR3 bases: TGTGCCAGCAGCCCAGGGACAGGGTTTGGAAACACCATATATTTT. Protein sequence: CASSPGTGFGNTIYF.